The clone carrying this TCR beta chain has at least ten counts. This entry belongs to a study of identical twins. TCRdb recomputed calls from the 5' RACE reads with MiXCR, one row per CDR3 protein. The sample records hundreds of thousands of distinct CDR3 sequences, approximately 18% being singletons. The germline V and J ends were trimmed by 10 bases and 1 base, with 11 bases remaining between them. This CDR3 is built from 13 residues. The same specimen was also included in a second study, on T cells expressing NK-cell markers. That report notes: Sorting in several experiments was restricted by an anti-gamma-delta TCR antibody to alpha-beta TCR T cells.

The chain has TRBV12-3 or TRBV12-4 and TRBJ1-5, with D hard to call. The sequence was collected from a woman between 18 and 29 years old in good health. The source material was PBMCs. DNA for the CDR3: TGTGCCACCGCCCCGGAGAGCAATCAGCCCCAGCATTTT. It encodes CATAPESNQPQHF.